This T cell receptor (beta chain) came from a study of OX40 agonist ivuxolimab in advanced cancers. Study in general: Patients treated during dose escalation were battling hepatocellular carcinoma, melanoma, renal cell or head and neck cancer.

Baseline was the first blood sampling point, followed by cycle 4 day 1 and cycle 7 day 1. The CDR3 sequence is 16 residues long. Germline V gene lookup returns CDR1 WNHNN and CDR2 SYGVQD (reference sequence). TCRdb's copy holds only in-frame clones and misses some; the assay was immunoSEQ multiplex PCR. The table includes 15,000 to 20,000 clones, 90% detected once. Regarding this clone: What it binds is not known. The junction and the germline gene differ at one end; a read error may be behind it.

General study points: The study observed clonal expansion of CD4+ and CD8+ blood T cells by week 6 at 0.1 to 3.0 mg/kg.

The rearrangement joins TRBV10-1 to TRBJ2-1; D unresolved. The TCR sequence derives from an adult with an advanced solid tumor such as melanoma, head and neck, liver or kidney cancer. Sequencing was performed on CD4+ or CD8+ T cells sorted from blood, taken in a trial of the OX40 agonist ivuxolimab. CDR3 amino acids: CAGSFGLAASYNEQFF. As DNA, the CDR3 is TGCGCCGGCAGCTTCGGCTTAGCTGCCTCCTACAATGAGCAGTTCTTC.